This T cell receptor beta chain was captured by sequencing in a study of blood T cell repertoires in COVID-19. Overall study: Collection of acute and convalescent COVID-19 samples took place in the United States, Italy and Spain. PBMCs, B-cell-depleted T cells, or T cells were the source of the cDNA or gDNA that made up the material.

Between the trimmed V and J ends, which lost 4 bases and 5 bases, there was a span of 21 bases. CDR3 size: 16 residues. Germline loops: CDR1 SGHKS, CDR2 YYEKEE (reference sequence). Original data processing: Amplification of reference gene primers was used by the study to estimate nucleated cell counts. Method: immunoSEQ multiplex PCR; TCRdb's copy keeps in-frame clones and lacks some. V and J calls plus clone size are reproduced from that table; the DNA served to infer D and trimming. The repertoire holds over 200,000 clones, with nearly 90% as singletons. Sequencing was carried out using peripheral blood. The sequence was obtained from a woman younger than 35 who had recovered from COVID-19. J is TRBJ2-5 and V is TRBV5-5, with D maybe TRBD2 (5 bases). DNA of the CDR3: TGTGCCAGCAGCACAGCCGGAGCGGCAAGGGTTGAGACCCAGTACTTC. Its protein product is CASSTAGAARVETQYF.